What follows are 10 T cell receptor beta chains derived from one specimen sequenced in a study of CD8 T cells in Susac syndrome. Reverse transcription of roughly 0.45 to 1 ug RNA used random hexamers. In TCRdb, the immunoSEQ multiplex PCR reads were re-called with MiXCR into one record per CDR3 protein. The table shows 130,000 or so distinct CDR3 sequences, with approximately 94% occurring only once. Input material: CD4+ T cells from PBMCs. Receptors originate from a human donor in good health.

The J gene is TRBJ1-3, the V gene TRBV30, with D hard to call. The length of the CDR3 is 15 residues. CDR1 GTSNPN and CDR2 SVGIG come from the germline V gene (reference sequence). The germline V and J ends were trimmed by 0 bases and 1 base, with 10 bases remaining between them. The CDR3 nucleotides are TGTGCCTGGAGTGTACTTGGTGGATCTGGAAACACCATATATTTT. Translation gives CAWSVLGGSGNTIYF.

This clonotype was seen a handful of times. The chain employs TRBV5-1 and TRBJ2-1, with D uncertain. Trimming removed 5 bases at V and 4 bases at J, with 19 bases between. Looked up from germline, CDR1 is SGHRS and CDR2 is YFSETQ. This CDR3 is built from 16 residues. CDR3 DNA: TGCGCCAGCAGACCCGACCCCAAATCCCGGTACAATGAGCAGTTCTTC. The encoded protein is CASRPDPKSRYNEQFF.

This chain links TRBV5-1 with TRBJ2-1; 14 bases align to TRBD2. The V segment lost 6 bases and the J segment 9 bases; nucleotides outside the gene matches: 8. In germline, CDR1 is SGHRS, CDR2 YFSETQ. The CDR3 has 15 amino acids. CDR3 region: CASNAGLAGEGEQFF. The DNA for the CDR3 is TGCGCCAGCAACGCGGGACTAGCGGGAGAGGGTGAGCAGTTCTTC.

The CDR3, as DNA: TGTGCCACCAGCAGGGATAGAGCGGGAGGCTACGAGCAGTACTTC. Its translation is CATSRDRAGGYEQYF. This chain links TRBV15 with TRBJ2-7, with 9 positions matching TRBD2. After removal of 3 bases from V and 3 bases from J, the junction contained 6 bases not matched to a gene. Germline V lookup: CDR1 LNHNV, CDR2 YYDKDF (reference sequence). The CDR3 runs 15 residues.

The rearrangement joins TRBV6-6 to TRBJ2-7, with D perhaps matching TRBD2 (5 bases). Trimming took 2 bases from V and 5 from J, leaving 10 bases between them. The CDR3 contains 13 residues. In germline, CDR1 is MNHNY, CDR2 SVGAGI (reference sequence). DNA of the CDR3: TGTGCCAGCAGTTACGGCTTGGGAGACGAGCAGTACTTC. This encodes CASSYGLGDEQYF.

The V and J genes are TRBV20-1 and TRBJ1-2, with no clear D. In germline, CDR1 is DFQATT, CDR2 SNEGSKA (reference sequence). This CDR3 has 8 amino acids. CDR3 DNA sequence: TGCAGCACTCGTGGCTACACCTTC. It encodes CSTRGYTF.

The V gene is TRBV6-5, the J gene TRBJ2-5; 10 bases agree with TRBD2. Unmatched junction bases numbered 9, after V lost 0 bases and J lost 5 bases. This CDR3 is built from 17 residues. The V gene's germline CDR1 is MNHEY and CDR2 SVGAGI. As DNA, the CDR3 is TGTGCCAGCAGTTACTCGAACCCAGCGGGAGGGTCCGAGACCCAGTACTTC. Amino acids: CASSYSNPAGGSETQYF.

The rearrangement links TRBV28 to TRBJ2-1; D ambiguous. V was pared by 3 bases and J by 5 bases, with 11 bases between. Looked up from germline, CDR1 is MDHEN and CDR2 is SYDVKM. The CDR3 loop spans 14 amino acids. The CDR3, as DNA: TGTGCCAGCAGTTTCTCCACTCAGAACAATGAGCAGTTCTTC. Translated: CASSFSTQNNEQFF.

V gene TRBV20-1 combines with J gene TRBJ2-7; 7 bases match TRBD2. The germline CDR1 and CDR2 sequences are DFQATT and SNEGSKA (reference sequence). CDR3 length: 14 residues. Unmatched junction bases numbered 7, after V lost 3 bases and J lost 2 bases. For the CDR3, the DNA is TGCAGTGCTAGTAGGCCTAGCGGTGCCTACGAGCAGTACTTC. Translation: CSASRPSGAYEQYF.

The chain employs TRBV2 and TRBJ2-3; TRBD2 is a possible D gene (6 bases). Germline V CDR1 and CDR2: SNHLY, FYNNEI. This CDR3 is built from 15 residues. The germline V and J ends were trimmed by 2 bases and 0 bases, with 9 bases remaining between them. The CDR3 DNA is TGTGCCAGCAGTGAATCAGGGACTAGCACAGATACGCAGTATTTT. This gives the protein CASSESGTSTDTQYF.